This TCR beta chain emerged from a study of CD4 T cells in relation to SARS-CoV-2 and coronaviruses. For the study at large: The HLA restriction of the shared crossreactive spike epitopes was mapped.

Repertoires were generated with immunoSEQ multiplex PCR, while TCRdb's copy carries only in-frame clones and drops some. The data show around 11,000 clones, roughly 88% seen once. Unexposed donor CD4+ T cells date from about 2011-2018, before the COVID-19 pandemic. The cells were cultured for roughly 11 days before CD4+ T cells were isolated. Roughly 2 million PBMCs per well were cultured with around 10 IU/ml IL-2. As concerns this clone: The antigen remains undetermined.

V was cut by 8 bases and J by 5 bases, with 9 bases left in between. The CDR3 runs to 12 residues. Germline V gives CDR1 MNHEY, CDR2 SMNVEV (reference sequence). Study conclusions and caveats: Samples before the pandemic and after infection were not matched within any donor.

The TCR originated in a human donor in good health. The sample taken for sequencing was CD4+ T cells from PBMCs, cultured in vitro. V is TRBV27 and J is TRBJ1-4, with a tentative D call TRBD1 (5 bases). CDR3 coding DNA: TGTGCCAGCGGGAGACAGAATGAAAAACTGTTTTTT. Its protein product is CASGRQNEKLFF.